This is a list of T cell receptor beta chains from one sample in a study of blood T cells in healthy people across ages. TCRdb reanalysed the 5' RACE reads using MiXCR and keeps one entry per CDR3 protein. In the table there are 800,000 to 900,000 distinct CDR3 sequences, 62% of which are singletons. The sequenced sample was blood. These receptors came from a man between 25 and 39 years old in good health. Each CDR3 is given with its conserved first and last residue. The D gene is left open where the match is weak. Rows may omit the clone size; those that give it use once, few, many or a size class.

>TRBJ2-2|TRBV7-8|-|TRBD1
CASSLQGTNTGELFF
TGTGCTAGCAGTCTACAGGGGACGAACACCGGGGAGCTGTTTTTT
>TRBJ2-5|TRBV30|-|-
CAWSVGYQETQYF
TGTGCCTGGAGCGTCGGGTACCAAGAGACCCAGTACTTC
>TRBJ2-1|TRBV9|-|-
CASSSEPRQGEQFF
TGTGCCAGCAGCTCCGAGCCCCGGCAAGGTGAGCAGTTCTTC
>TRBJ2-1|TRBV9|-|-
CASSVSGPNEQFF
TGTGCCAGCAGCGTCTCAGGGCCCAATGAGCAGTTCTTC
>TRBJ1-2|TRBV12-3/TRBV12-4|-|-
CASSPSFGWGYTF
TGTGCCAGCAGTCCTAGTTTCGGGTGGGGCTACACCTTC
>TRBJ2-5|TRBV25-1|-|-
CASSEFNRDWETQYF
TGTGCCAGCAGTGAATTCAACAGGGACTGGGAGACCCAGTACTTC
>TRBJ1-2|TRBV20-1|-|-
CSASIQPEFYGYTF
TGCAGTGCTAGCATTCAGCCCGAATTCTATGGCTACACCTTC
>TRBJ1-2|TRBV7-2|once|-
CASSAPDILAYGYTF
TGTGCCAGCAGCGCCCCCGATATTTTAGCCTATGGCTACACCTTC
>TRBJ2-1|TRBV20-1|many|-
CSASGDSRAGYEQFF
TGCAGTGCTAGTGGGGACAGTAGGGCGGGGTATGAGCAGTTCTTC
>TRBJ2-3|TRBV9|-|TRBD2
CANSLHGGGTDTQYF
TGTGCCAACAGTCTACACGGGGGGGGCACAGATACGCAGTATTTT
>TRBJ2-3|TRBV27|many|-
CASSLLGDTQYF
TGTGCCAGCAGTTTGTTGGGGGATACGCAGTATTTT
>TRBJ1-4|TRBV15|-|-
CATSRRTAGANEKLFF
TGTGCCACCAGCAGACGAACGGCAGGGGCAAACGAAAAACTGTTTTTT
>TRBJ2-2|TRBV10-3|-|TRBD1
CAISERDREKAGELFF
TGTGCCATCAGTGAGAGAGACAGGGAAAAAGCCGGGGAGCTGTTTTTT
>TRBJ2-7|TRBV20-1|-|TRBD1
CSAPGQTSSYEQYF
TGCAGTGCCCCGGGACAGACGAGCTCCTACGAGCAGTACTTC
>TRBJ2-7|TRBV9|once|-
CASSATQSGRPSEQYF
TGTGCCAGCAGCGCGACCCAGTCGGGACGGCCCTCCGAGCAGTACTTC
>TRBJ2-7|TRBV29-1|-|-
CSVERGLGGEQYF
TGCAGCGTTGAACGGGGCCTCGGAGGCGAGCAGTACTTC
>TRBJ2-1|TRBV20-1|many|-
CSARIPGRDNEQFF
TGCAGTGCTAGAATACCGGGACGGGACAATGAGCAGTTCTTC
>TRBJ2-1|TRBV6-5|few|TRBD1
CASQRQGSSYNEQFF
TGTGCCAGCCAGCGACAGGGAAGCTCCTACAATGAGCAGTTCTTC
>TRBJ2-7|TRBV4-3|-|TRBD1
CASSQDHGQGYEQYF
TGCGCCAGCAGCCAAGATCACGGACAGGGCTACGAGCAGTACTTC
>TRBJ1-2|TRBV6-4|few|-
CGSSDSRNGYTF
TGTGGCAGCAGTGACTCGCGGAATGGCTACACCTTC
>TRBJ2-5|TRBV12-3/TRBV12-4|-|-
CASSLWGAETQYF
TGTGCCAGCAGTTTATGGGGGGCGGAGACCCAGTACTTC
>TRBJ2-1|TRBV6-2/TRBV6-3|once|-
CASSYRSPTRSPGQKRYNEQFF
TGTGCCAGCAGTTATAGGAGCCCCACTAGGTCCCCGGGACAAAAAAGATACAATGAGCAGTTCTTC
>TRBJ1-4|TRBV7-9|-|-
CASSLVVATNEKLFF
TGTGCCAGCAGCTTAGTGGTTGCAACTAATGAAAAACTGTTTTTT
>TRBJ2-7|TRBV7-6|-|-
CASSHRTDPYEQYF
TGTGCCAGCAGCCACCGGACGGACCCCTACGAGCAGTACTTC
>TRBJ1-2|TRBV2|-|-
CVSSAEGFGYTF
TGTGTCAGCAGTGCCGAGGGATTTGGCTACACCTTC
>TRBJ2-7|TRBV28|-|-
CAVPPPPGHLYYEQYF
TGTGCAGTTCCCCCCCCACCGGGGCATTTATACTACGAGCAGTACTTC
>TRBJ2-1|TRBV18|-|-
CASSPGAGPYNEQFF
TGTGCCAGCTCACCTGGGGCAGGGCCCTACAATGAGCAGTTCTTC
>TRBJ2-3|TRBV2|-|-
CANRRIGTYTDTQYF
TGTGCCAACAGACGCATCGGCACTTACACAGATACGCAGTATTTT
>TRBJ2-5|TRBV11-2|-|TRBD1
CASSLGTGVGQETQYF
TGTGCCAGCAGCCTCGGGACAGGGGTCGGGCAAGAGACCCAGTACTTC
>TRBJ2-5|TRBV20-1|-|-
CSAWRGNEGQETQYF
TGCAGTGCCTGGAGGGGGAATGAGGGCCAAGAGACCCAGTACTTC
>TRBJ2-7|TRBV5-6|-|-
CASSYQGGNANEQYF
TGTGCCAGCAGCTACCAGGGGGGAAACGCGAACGAGCAGTACTTC
>TRBJ1-2|TRBV7-2|few|TRBD1
CASSSRDRVHGYTF
TGTGCCAGCAGCTCCCGGGACAGGGTCCATGGCTACACCTTC
>TRBJ2-5|TRBV29-1|-|TRBD2
CSVARGGDLGTQYF
TGCAGCGTTGCGCGGGGGGGCGATTTAGGGACCCAGTACTTC
>TRBJ2-1|TRBV13|-|-
CTSSLEGGLTDNNEQFF
TGTACCAGCAGCTTAGAGGGCGGCTTGACAGATAACAATGAGCAGTTCTTC
>TRBJ2-1|TRBV12-3/TRBV12-4|-|TRBD1
CASSLYRGPNEQFF
TGTGCCAGCAGTTTGTACAGGGGGCCTAATGAGCAGTTCTTC
>TRBJ2-2|TRBV4-3|once|TRBD1
CASSLRTGDTGELFF
TGCGCCAGCAGCCTAAGGACAGGGGACACCGGGGAGCTGTTTTTT
>TRBJ2-1|TRBV30|-|-
CAWSVGGAYNEQFF
TGTGCCTGGAGTGTAGGGGGGGCCTACAATGAGCAGTTCTTC
>TRBJ1-1|TRBV20-1|-|-
CSALGGVTEAFF
TGCAGTGCCCTGGGGGGTGTCACTGAAGCTTTCTTT
>TRBJ2-1|TRBV7-2|few|TRBD2
CASSLESSGYNEQFF
TGTGCCAGCAGCTTAGAATCTAGCGGATACAATGAGCAGTTCTTC
>TRBJ2-7|TRBV13|few|TRBD1
CASSRGTGSYEQYF
TGTGCCAGCAGCCGCGGGACAGGAAGCTACGAGCAGTACTTC
>TRBJ2-4|TRBV28|-|-
CASSVGASSDIQYF
TGTGCCAGCAGTGTCGGGGCTAGCTCTGACATTCAGTACTTC
>TRBJ2-1|TRBV2|-|-
CAKKEASNEQFF
TGTGCCAAAAAGGAGGCAAGCAATGAGCAGTTCTTC
>TRBJ1-2|TRBV4-3|-|-
CASSHYGRDYGYTF
TGCGCCAGCAGCCATTATGGACGGGACTATGGTTACACCTTC
>TRBJ2-1|TRBV5-5|few|-
CASSLKQDNEQFF
TGTGCCAGCAGCTTGAAACAGGACAATGAGCAGTTCTTC
>TRBJ2-3|TRBV20-1|-|-
CSARRAADTQYF
TGCAGTGCTAGACGGGCGGCAGATACGCAGTATTTT
>TRBJ2-1|TRBV5-1|many|TRBD2
CASSLEAGEDNEQFF
TGCGCCAGCAGCTTGGAAGCGGGGGAGGACAATGAGCAGTTCTTC
>TRBJ2-7|TRBV6-5|-|-
CASGPRTASYEQYF
TGTGCCAGCGGCCCGAGGACGGCCTCCTACGAGCAGTACTTC
>TRBJ2-1|TRBV2|-|TRBD2
CASRRTSGGFNEQFF
TGTGCCAGCAGACGGACTAGCGGGGGATTCAATGAGCAGTTCTTC
>TRBJ1-2|TRBV4-3|few|-
CASSQDLRGGRDTF
TGCGCCAGCAGCCAAGATCTCCGGGGGGGGCGCGACACCTTC
>TRBJ2-7|TRBV28|-|-
CASSSVDRWTSYEQYF
TGTGCCAGCAGTTCCGTCGACCGATGGACGTCCTACGAGCAGTACTTC
>TRBJ2-1|TRBV7-9|-|-
CASRILLRDEQFF
TGTGCCAGCAGAATCCTACTGCGAGATGAGCAGTTCTTC
>TRBJ2-7|TRBV27|-|TRBD1
CASSPRQGADEQYF
TGTGCCAGCAGTCCGCGACAGGGAGCGGACGAGCAGTACTTC
>TRBJ2-7|TRBV5-1|-|-
CASSLEGLLASYEQYF
TGCGCCAGCAGCTTGGAGGGGCTTCTAGCCTCCTACGAGCAGTACTTC
>TRBJ2-2|TRBV27|-|-
CASSLRGGVITGELFF
TGTGCCAGCAGTTTGAGGGGCGGGGTGATCACCGGGGAGCTGTTTTTT
>TRBJ1-5|TRBV20-1|-|-
CSAGLGQPQHF
TGCAGTGCTGGGTTGGGGCAGCCCCAGCATTTT
>TRBJ2-5|TRBV2|-|TRBD1
CASTERDRGLQETQYF
TGTGCCAGCACCGAACGGGACAGGGGTTTACAAGAGACCCAGTACTTC
>TRBJ2-3|TRBV6-2/TRBV6-3|-|TRBD2
CASSYPRLAVDTQYF
TGTGCCAGCAGTTACCCAAGACTAGCGGTAGATACGCAGTATTTT
>TRBJ2-3|TRBV7-3|many|-
CASSRGLSLGTDTQYF
TGTGCCAGCAGCCGAGGACTGTCCTTGGGCACAGATACGCAGTATTTT
>TRBJ2-3|TRBV29-1|-|-
CSVPRGEADTQYF
TGCAGCGTTCCCAGGGGAGAAGCAGATACGCAGTATTTT
>TRBJ2-6|TRBV7-2|few|-
CASSLVGVYREAGANVLTF
TGTGCCAGCAGCCTAGTAGGAGTCTATAGGGAGGCTGGGGCCAACGTCCTGACTTTC